This paragraph reports one T cell receptor beta chain. Clones were sequenced by immunoSEQ multiplex PCR, and TCRdb holds only the in-frame ones, with some missing. The repertoire has roughly 280,000 clones, 86% of them found once; the top ten carry under 2.5%. The data originate from a study of blood T cell repertoires in COVID-19. From germline, CDR1 is ENHRY and CDR2 SYGVKD. The CDR3 has 16 amino acids. Deletions cut 10 bases from V and 0 bases from J, with 22 bases between. The J gene is TRBJ2-7, the V gene TRBV10-3, with D possibly matching TRBD2 (6 bases). Sequenced sample: peripheral blood. The TCR sequence derives from a man aged 25-40 years with active or convalescent COVID-19. CDR3 DNA sequence: TGTGCCACGGAGGGAACTGGGACGGGGAGCTCCTACGAGCAGTACTTC. This codes for CATEGTGTGSSYEQYF.